The 27 T cell receptor beta chains reported below all come from one sample, sequenced in a study of OX40 agonist ivuxolimab in advanced cancers. Using immunoSEQ multiplex PCR, the repertoire was profiled, and TCRdb retains in-frame clones only, with some absent. The sample lists about 52,000 clones; 86% were seen once. The sample in question was CD4+ or CD8+ T cells sorted from blood, obtained in a trial of the OX40 agonist ivuxolimab. These receptors were taken from an adult with an advanced solid tumor such as melanoma, head and neck, liver or kidney cancer.

This sequence joins TRBV19 and TRBJ1-5; D not resolved. Trimming stripped 5 bases from V and 0 bases from J, with 8 bases between. Germline-derived CDR1 and CDR2 are LNHDA and SQIVND (reference sequence). There are 14 residues in the CDR3. The CDR3 region is CASSYLDSNQPQHF. CDR3 coding DNA: TGTGCCAGTAGTTATCTCGATAGCAATCAGCCCCAGCATTTT.

This CDR3 reads CASIPPGQAPNTIYF. The CDR3 nucleotides read TGTGCCAGCATACCCCCGGGACAGGCCCCAAACACCATATATTTT. V and J are TRBV25-1 and TRBJ1-3; 8 bases are a match to TRBD1. CDR1 is MGHDK and CDR2 is SYGVNS in the germline V gene. The CDR3 has 15 amino acids. Germline trimming cut 7 bases from V and 6 bases from J; bases unmatched to any gene: 11.

The V gene is TRBV2, the J gene TRBJ1-5; D remains unclear. Trimming stripped 8 bases from V and 5 bases from J, with 13 bases between. CDR3 length: 13 residues. CDR1 and CDR2 from the germline V gene are SNHLY and FYNNEI. This CDR3 is CASGAREDQPQHF. CDR3 bases: TGTGCCAGCGGCGCACGAGAGGATCAGCCCCAGCATTTT.

The chain recombines TRBV5-4 with TRBJ2-7; D not resolved. Per the germline V gene, CDR1 is SGHNT and CDR2 is YYREEE (reference sequence). Between the trimmed V and J ends, which lost 1 base and 0 bases, there was a span of 8 bases. The length of the CDR3 is 14 residues. The CDR3 here is CASSLSSNSYEQYF. DNA of the CDR3: TGTGCCAGCAGCTTGTCTTCTAACTCCTACGAGCAGTACTTC.

The chain combines TRBV11-2 with TRBJ2-7; D unresolved. This CDR3 region has 15 residues. The V and J ends lost 8 bases and 2 bases respectively, with 19 bases between them. Germline V CDR1 and CDR2: SGHAT, FQNNGV. Here the CDR3 reads CASAPLRGSPYEQYF. CDR3 coding DNA: TGTGCCAGCGCGCCGTTACGTGGGTCCCCCTACGAGCAGTACTTC.

The CDR3 region has the DNA TGCGCCAGCAGCTTGGCGTCAGGGGCTGCGGATACGCAGTATTTT. Residues: CASSLASGAADTQYF. The V call is TRBV5-1, the J call TRBJ2-3, with D possibly being TRBD1 (6 bases). Germline loops: CDR1 SGHRS, CDR2 YFSETQ. The CDR3 totals 15 residues. Trimming removed 0 bases at V and 6 bases at J, with 14 bases between.

This chain uses TRBV11-2 with TRBJ2-7; D is unresolved. CDR3 size: 14 residues. Trimming removed 1 base from V and 0 bases from J, with 7 bases in between. From germline, CDR1 is SGHAT and CDR2 FQNNGV. The CDR3 bases are TGTGCCAGCAGCTTAGCAGGTGGCTCCTACGAGCAGTACTTC. Protein sequence: CASSLAGGSYEQYF.

The CDR3 bases are TGTGCCAGTAGTATGACGCGGTACAGCAATCAGCCCCAGCATTTT. Amino acid sequence: CASSMTRYSNQPQHF. The chain recombines TRBV19 with TRBJ1-5; the D is unclear. This CDR3 has 15 amino acids. Per germline, CDR1 LNHDA and CDR2 SQIVND (reference sequence). Trimming shortened V by 3 bases and J by 1 base, and 10 bases separated the two germline ends. The full variable domain, in which reference TRBV19 and TRBJ1-5 provide the parts outside the CDR3, is DGGITQSPKYLFRKEGQNVTLSCEQNLNHDAMYWYRQDPGQGLRLIYYSQIVNDFQKGDIAEGYSVSREKKESFPLTVTSAQKNPTAFYLCASSMTRYSNQPQHFGDGTRLSIL.

This clone is a singleton in its sample. This chain uses TRBV27 with TRBJ2-1, with 8 bases aligning to TRBD2. The CDR3 is made up of 15 amino acids. Germline CDR1 is MNHEY and CDR2 is SMNVEV (reference sequence). The junction had 4 bases not matched to a gene; V was cut back by 3 bases and J by 3 bases. CDR3 sequence (DNA): TGTGCCAGCAGTTTCGGGGGGGGCTTCTACAATGAGCAGTTCTTC. Residues: CASSFGGGFYNEQFF.

The rearrangement links TRBV5-3 to TRBJ2-1; 8 bases fit TRBD1. TRBV5-3 is annotated as an ORF whose role is uncertain. This CDR3 region has 15 residues. The J segment lost 8 bases and the V segment lost 3 bases, leaving 10 bases of the junction unmatched. CDR3 in amino acids: CARSSGQGGVDEQFF. The CDR3 DNA reads as TGTGCCAGAAGCTCCGGACAGGGTGGCGTGGATGAGCAGTTCTTC.

The V call is TRBV9, the J call TRBJ1-6; D is unclear. The V gene's germline CDR1 is SGDLS and CDR2 YYNGEE. V was pared by 0 bases and J by 5 bases, with 9 bases between. The CDR3 runs to 15 residues. CDR3 sequence reads: CASSVGEVDNSPLHF. The CDR3 region has the DNA TGTGCCAGCAGCGTAGGTGAGGTAGATAATTCACCCCTCCACTTT.

The chain combines TRBV5-8 with TRBJ2-3, with TRBD1 matching over 8 bases. Germline CDR1 reads SGHTS; CDR2 reads YDEGEE. The V and J ends lost 1 base and 3 bases, in that order; junction bases with no gene match: 4. The CDR3 covers 15 residues. For the CDR3, the DNA is TGTGCCAGCAGCTTGTGGCAGGGGGCGACAGATACGCAGTATTTT. Translation gives CASSLWQGATDTQYF.

The chain is built from TRBV25-1 and TRBJ2-7; 10 bases are a match to TRBD1. CDR1 MGHDK and CDR2 SYGVNS come from the germline V gene. J gave up 7 bases and V 4 bases, and 7 bases lay outside the gene matches. CDR3 length equals 14 residues. The CDR3 sequence is CASSGWTGGREQYF. The CDR3 DNA follows: TGTGCCAGCAGTGGGTGGACAGGGGGGAGGGAGCAGTACTTC.

The DNA for the CDR3 is TGTGCCAGCAGTACGCCCCAGGGGGTGGGGGGCTACACCTTC. It specifies CASSTPQGVGGYTF. V is TRBV28 and J is TRBJ1-2; 7 bases fit TRBD1. Germline V gene sequence: CDR1 MDHEN, CDR2 SYDVKM. J lost 8 bases, V lost 5 bases, and 11 bases had no gene match. The CDR3 totals 14 residues.

The chain links TRBV5-1 to TRBJ1-4; D perhaps matches TRBD1 (5 bases). Trimming removed 1 base at V and 6 bases at J, with 13 bases between. CDR3 size: 15 residues. Per germline, CDR1 SGHRS and CDR2 YFSETQ. CDR3 nucleotide sequence: TGCGCCAGCAGCTTGCCCCGGGACCTTGATGAAAAACTGTTTTTT. Translation: CASSLPRDLDEKLFF.

V gene TRBV10-1 combines with J gene TRBJ2-5; 8 bases align to TRBD1. The CDR3 sequence is 17 residues long. Per germline, CDR1 WNHNN and CDR2 SYGVQD (reference sequence). V lost 0 bases and J lost 5; bases outside the gene matches: 11. The CDR3 DNA is TGCGCCAGCAGTGAGTCCTCGGCAGGGGGCTTAGGGGAGACCCAGTACTTC. This sequence encodes CASSESSAGGLGETQYF.

The chain links TRBV10-2 to TRBJ2-1; 12 nucleotides match TRBD2. The CDR3 runs 15 residues. The V gene end was trimmed by 7 bases and the J gene end by 4 bases; junction bases not matched to a gene: 5. Germline CDR1 reads WSHSY; CDR2 reads SAAADI. CDR3 region: CASNQLAGGYNEQFF. The CDR3 bases are TGCGCCAGCAACCAACTAGCGGGGGGATACAATGAGCAGTTCTTC.

This chain uses TRBV10-3 with TRBJ2-5, with D perhaps being TRBD1 or TRBD2 (5 bases each). This CDR3 is built from 15 residues. With 3 bases removed from V and 0 bases from J, the gap between germline ends came to 11 bases. Germline CDR1 reads ENHRY; CDR2 reads SYGVKD. CDR3 residues: CAISERDEDQETQYF. The DNA of the CDR3 is TGTGCCATCAGTGAAAGGGACGAAGACCAAGAGACCCAGTACTTC.

The count of this clone is one. The chain carries TRBV6-6 and TRBJ1-1; no reliable D call. The CDR3 spans 15 residues. The V and J ends lost 0 bases and 3 bases respectively, with 11 bases between them. Germline V CDR1 and CDR2: MNHNY, SVGAGI (reference sequence). CDR3 protein: CASSYSTRRDTEAFF. CDR3 in DNA: TGTGCCAGCAGTTACTCTACTAGACGGGACACTGAAGCTTTCTTT.

The rearrangement joins TRBV6-6 to TRBJ1-4; the D is unclear. This CDR3 comprises 15 residues. Germline V gene sequence: CDR1 MNHNY, CDR2 SVGAGI (reference sequence). V was trimmed by 3 bases and J by 2 bases, leaving 10 bases between them. The CDR3 here is CASSYDGPTNEKLFF. For the CDR3, the DNA is TGTGCCAGCAGTTATGACGGGCCGACTAATGAAAAACTGTTTTTT.

The chain carries TRBV7-9 and TRBJ2-2; tentatively, D is TRBD1 or TRBD2 (6 bases each). The CDR3 extends over 14 amino acids. CDR1 is SEHNR and CDR2 is FQNEAQ in the germline V gene (reference sequence). V was clipped by 5 bases and J by 7 bases, with 14 bases between them. The CDR3 nucleotides are TGTGCCAGCAGCATAGGGGGACTCCACGGGGAGCTGTTTTTT. This codes for CASSIGGLHGELFF. Filled out from reference TRBV7-9 and TRBJ2-2, the complete variable domain reads DTGVSQNPRHKITKRGQNVTFRCDPISEHNRLYWYRQTLGQGPEFLTYFQNEAQLEKSRLLSDRFSAERPKGSFSTLEIQRTEQGDSAMYLCASSIGGLHGELFFGEGSRLTVL.

The chain carries TRBV25-1 and TRBJ2-7; D is unclear. Germline CDR1 reads MGHDK; CDR2 reads SYGVNS. CDR3 length: 13 amino acids. V was clipped by 3 bases and J by 7 bases, with 13 bases between them. The chain's CDR3 is CASSDLTVREQYF. The CDR3 coding sequence is TGTGCCAGCAGTGATTTGACGGTGAGGGAGCAGTACTTC.

This chain joins TRBV4-1 and TRBJ1-5; no definite D call. Trimming took off 4 bases at V and 4 bases at J, with 11 bases between the two ends. Germline assignment: CDR1 MGHRA and CDR2 YSYEKL. The CDR3 runs 14 residues. In DNA, the CDR3 is TGCGCCAGCAGCCGATGGACCATTAATCAGCCCCAGCATTTT. Its translation: CASSRWTINQPQHF.

The chain combines TRBV11-2 with TRBJ1-1; D uncertain. V lost 10 bases and J 4 bases, leaving 16 bases between the germline ends. CDR3 size: 13 residues. In germline, CDR1 is SGHAT, CDR2 FQNNGV. The CDR3 sequence is CAIGGLSVTEAFF. The DNA for the CDR3 is TGTGCCATCGGCGGCCTCTCCGTCACTGAAGCTTTCTTT.

The chain links TRBV10-3 to TRBJ1-1; D gene unclear. The V and J ends lost 8 bases and 3 bases respectively, with 13 bases between them. The CDR3 runs 13 residues. CDR1 is ENHRY and CDR2 is SYGVKD in the germline V gene. This CDR3 reads CAIATNGDTEAFF. The CDR3 region has the DNA TGTGCCATCGCTACCAATGGGGACACTGAAGCTTTCTTT.

This chain links TRBV6-1 with TRBJ2-6; no definite D call. Germline loops: CDR1 MNHNS, CDR2 SASEGT. The CDR3 length is 13 residues. Trimming left V 11 bases short and J 4 bases short, with 12 bases between. CDR3 sequence reads: CAARLSGANVLTF. CDR3 DNA sequence: TGTGCCGCCCGCCTGTCCGGGGCCAACGTCCTGACTTTC.

The V gene is TRBV5-4, the J gene TRBJ1-1, with 8 bases that match TRBD1. Per the germline V gene, CDR1 is SGHNT and CDR2 is YYREEE (reference sequence). Trimming took 5 bases from V and 5 from J; bases not matched to a gene: 11. This CDR3 is 15 amino acids long. CDR3 sequence (DNA): TGTGCCAGCAGTTCCCGACAGGGGCGGGGGACTGAAGCTTTCTTT. Translation gives CASSSRQGRGTEAFF.